Presented here are 5 T cell receptor beta chains from one specimen sequenced in a study of blood T cell repertoires in COVID-19. Data came from immunoSEQ multiplex PCR; TCRdb stores just in-frame clones and leaves some out. The sample lists 330,000 or so clones; about nine tenths were seen once. The sequencing input was peripheral blood. The receptors derive from a man younger than 40 with COVID-19, enrolled during active disease.

The chain couples TRBV6-1 to TRBJ2-7; 7 bases align to TRBD1. CDR3 length: 16 residues. Germline values: CDR1 MNHNS, CDR2 SASEGT. V shed 2 bases, J shed 2 bases, and the junction held 9 bases outside the gene matches. CDR3 loop: CASSEQPGTAPYEQYF. The CDR3 coding sequence is TGTGCCAGCAGTGAACAGCCGGGGACAGCCCCCTACGAGCAGTACTTC.

The V gene is TRBV5-4, the J gene TRBJ1-3, with 8 bases aligning to TRBD1. Germline-derived CDR1 and CDR2 are SGHNT and YYREEE (reference sequence). The CDR3 contains 16 residues. Trimming took 0 bases from V and 4 from J; bases not matched to a gene: 6. In DNA, the CDR3 is TGTGCCAGCAGCTTGGACAGGGGGGAGCTAGGAAACACCATATATTTT. It translates to CASSLDRGELGNTIYF.

The chain couples TRBV7-9 to TRBJ2-2; a weak D match, TRBD2 (5 bases). V was cut by 1 base and J by 0 bases, with 9 bases left in between. Germline V gene sequence: CDR1 SEHNR, CDR2 FQNEAQ (reference sequence). CDR3 size: 16 residues. CDR3 loop: CASSLGASPNTGELFF. CDR3 bases: TGTGCCAGCAGCTTAGGAGCTAGCCCGAACACCGGGGAGCTGTTTTTT.

This chain uses TRBV6-5 with TRBJ1-2, with 12 nucleotides matching TRBD1. Germline trimming cut 6 bases from V and 8 bases from J; bases unmatched to any gene: 10. This CDR3 is built from 15 residues. Germline assignment: CDR1 MNHEY and CDR2 SVGAGI. CDR3: CASSPWSGTGGGYTF. As DNA, the CDR3 is TGTGCCAGCAGCCCATGGTCCGGGACAGGGGGCGGCTACACCTTC.

The chain has TRBV7-9 and TRBJ1-1, with D unresolved. This CDR3 is 15 amino acids long. The V end lost 1 base, the J end lost 3 bases, and 12 bases lay between the germline ends. Germline CDR1 and CDR2: SEHNR and FQNEAQ (reference sequence). The CDR3 nucleotides read TGTGCCAGCAGCTTAGGGCTTTTCGGGGACACTGAAGCTTTCTTT. It encodes CASSLGLFGDTEAFF.